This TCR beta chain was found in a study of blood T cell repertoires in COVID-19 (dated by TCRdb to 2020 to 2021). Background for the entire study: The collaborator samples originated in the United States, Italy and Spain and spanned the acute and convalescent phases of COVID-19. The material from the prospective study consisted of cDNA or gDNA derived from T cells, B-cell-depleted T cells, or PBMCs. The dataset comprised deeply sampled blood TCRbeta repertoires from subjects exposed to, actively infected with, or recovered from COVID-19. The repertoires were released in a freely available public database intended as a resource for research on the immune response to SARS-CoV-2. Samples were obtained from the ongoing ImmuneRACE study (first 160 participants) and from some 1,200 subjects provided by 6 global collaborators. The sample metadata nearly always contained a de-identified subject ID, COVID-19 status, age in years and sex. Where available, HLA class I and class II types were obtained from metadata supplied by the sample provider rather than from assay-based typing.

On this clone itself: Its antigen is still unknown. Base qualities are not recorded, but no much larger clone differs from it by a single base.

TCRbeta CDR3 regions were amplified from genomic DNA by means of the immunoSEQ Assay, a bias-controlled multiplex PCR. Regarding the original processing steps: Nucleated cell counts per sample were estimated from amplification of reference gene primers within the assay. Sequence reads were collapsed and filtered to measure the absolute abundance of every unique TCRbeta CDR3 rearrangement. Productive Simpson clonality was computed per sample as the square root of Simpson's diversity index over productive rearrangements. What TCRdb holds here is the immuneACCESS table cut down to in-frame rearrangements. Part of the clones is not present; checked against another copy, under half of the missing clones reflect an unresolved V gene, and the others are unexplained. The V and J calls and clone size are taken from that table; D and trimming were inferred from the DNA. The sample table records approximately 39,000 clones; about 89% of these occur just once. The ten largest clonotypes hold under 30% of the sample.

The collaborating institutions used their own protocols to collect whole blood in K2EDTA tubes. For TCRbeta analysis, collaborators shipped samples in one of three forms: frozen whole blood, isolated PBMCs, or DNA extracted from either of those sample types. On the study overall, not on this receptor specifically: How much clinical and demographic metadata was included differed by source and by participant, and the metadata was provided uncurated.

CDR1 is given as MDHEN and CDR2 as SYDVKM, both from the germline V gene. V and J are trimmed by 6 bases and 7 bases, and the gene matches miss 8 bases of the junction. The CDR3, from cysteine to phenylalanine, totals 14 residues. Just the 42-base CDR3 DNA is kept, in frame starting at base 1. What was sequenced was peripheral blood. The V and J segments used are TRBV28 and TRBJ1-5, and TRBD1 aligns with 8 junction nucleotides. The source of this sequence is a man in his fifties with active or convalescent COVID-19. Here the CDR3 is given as CASSLTGVEQPQHF. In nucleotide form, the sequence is TGTGCCAGCAGCCTGACAGGGGTGGAGCAGCCCCAGCATTTT.